This section outlines one T cell receptor beta chain sequence together with its context. Germline values: CDR1 SGHTA, CDR2 FQGTGA. The CDR3 runs to 15 residues. The germline V and J ends were trimmed by 5 bases and 5 bases, with 18 bases remaining between them. Method: immunoSEQ multiplex PCR; TCRdb's copy keeps in-frame clones and lacks some. The table has about 78,000 clones, 70% to 90% seen once; the top ten hold nearly 5%. The data belong to a study of blood T cell repertoires in COVID-19. In the study overall: There were acute and convalescent COVID-19 samples, and they came from the United States, Italy and Spain.

The gene calls are TRBV7-3 and TRBJ1-1; possible D gene TRBD1, 5 bases. Sequenced sample: peripheral blood. The source is a woman older than 75 with active or convalescent COVID-19. The CDR3 nucleotides are TGTGCCAGCAGCCCCGGAGGGCAGGGAAAGACTGAAGCTTTCTTT. This translates into CASSPGGQGKTEAFF.